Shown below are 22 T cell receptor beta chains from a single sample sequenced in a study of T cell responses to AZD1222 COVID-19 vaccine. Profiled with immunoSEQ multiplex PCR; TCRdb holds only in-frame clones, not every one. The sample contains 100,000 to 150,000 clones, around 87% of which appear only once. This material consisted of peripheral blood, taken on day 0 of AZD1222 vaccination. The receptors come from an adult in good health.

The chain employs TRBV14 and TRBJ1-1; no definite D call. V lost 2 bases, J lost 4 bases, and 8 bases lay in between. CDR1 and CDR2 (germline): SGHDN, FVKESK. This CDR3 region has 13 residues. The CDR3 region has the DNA TGTGCCAGCAGCCAATTAGGAGGCACTGAAGCTTTCTTT. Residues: CASSQLGGTEAFF. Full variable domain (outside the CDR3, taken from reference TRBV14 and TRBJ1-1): EAGVTQFPSHSVIEKGQTVTLRCDPISGHDNLYWYRRVMGKEIKFLLHFVKESKQDESGMPNNRFLAERTGGTYSTLKVQPAELEDSGVYFCASSQLGGTEAFFGQGTRLTVV.

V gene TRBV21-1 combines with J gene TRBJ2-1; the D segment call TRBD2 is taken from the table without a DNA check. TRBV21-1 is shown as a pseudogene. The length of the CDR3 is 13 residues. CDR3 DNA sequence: TGTGCCAGCAGCAAAGCGCTGGGAGGCGGTCGGTTCTTC. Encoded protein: CASSKALGGGRFF.

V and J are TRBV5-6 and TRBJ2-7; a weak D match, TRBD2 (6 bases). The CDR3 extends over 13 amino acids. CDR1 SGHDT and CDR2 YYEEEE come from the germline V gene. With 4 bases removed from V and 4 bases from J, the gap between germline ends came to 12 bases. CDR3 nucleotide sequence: TGTGCCAGCAGCCGCCCCGGGGGTTACGAGCAGTACTTC. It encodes CASSRPGGYEQYF.

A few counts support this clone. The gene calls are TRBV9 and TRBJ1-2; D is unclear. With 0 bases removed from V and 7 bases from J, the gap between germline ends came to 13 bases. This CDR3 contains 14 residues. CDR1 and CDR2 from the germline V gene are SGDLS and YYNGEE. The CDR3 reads CASSVGPESGGYTF. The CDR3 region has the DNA TGTGCCAGCAGCGTAGGGCCAGAGAGTGGTGGCTACACCTTC.

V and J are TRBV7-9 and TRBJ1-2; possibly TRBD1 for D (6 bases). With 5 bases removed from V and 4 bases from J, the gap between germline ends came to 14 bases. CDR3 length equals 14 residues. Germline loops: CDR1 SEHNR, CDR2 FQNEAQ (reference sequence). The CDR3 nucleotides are TGTGCCAGCAGCGCTACAGGGATTCTCTATGGCTACACCTTC. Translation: CASSATGILYGYTF.

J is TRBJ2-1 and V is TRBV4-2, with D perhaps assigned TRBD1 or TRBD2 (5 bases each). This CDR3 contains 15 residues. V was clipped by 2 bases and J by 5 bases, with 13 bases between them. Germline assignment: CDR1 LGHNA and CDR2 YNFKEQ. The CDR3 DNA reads TGTGCCAGCAGCCAAAGAGGGGACGGAGACAATGAGCAGTTCTTC. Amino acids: CASSQRGDGDNEQFF.

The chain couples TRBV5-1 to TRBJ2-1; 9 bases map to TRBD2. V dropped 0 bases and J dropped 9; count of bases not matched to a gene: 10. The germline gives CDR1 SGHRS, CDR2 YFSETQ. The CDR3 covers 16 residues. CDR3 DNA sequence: TGCGCCAGCAGCTTGGTGGCGGGGGGGGTCATGAGTGAGCAGTTCTTC. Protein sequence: CASSLVAGGVMSEQFF.

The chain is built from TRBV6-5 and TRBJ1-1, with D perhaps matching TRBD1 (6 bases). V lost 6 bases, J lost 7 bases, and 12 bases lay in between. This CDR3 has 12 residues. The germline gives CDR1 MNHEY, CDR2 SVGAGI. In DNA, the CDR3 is TGTGCCAGCAGGCCAGGACAGCATGAAGCTTTCTTT. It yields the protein CASRPGQHEAFF.

Written as DNA, the CDR3 is TGTGCCAGCAGCGTAGGGTGGGAGGGCCCCACAGATACGCAGTATTTT. As protein: CASSVGWEGPTDTQYF. V is TRBV9 and J is TRBJ2-3; 7 bases map to TRBD2. After removal of 0 bases from V and 2 bases from J, the junction contained 6 bases not matched to a gene. Germline V gives CDR1 SGDLS, CDR2 YYNGEE. The CDR3 runs to 16 residues.

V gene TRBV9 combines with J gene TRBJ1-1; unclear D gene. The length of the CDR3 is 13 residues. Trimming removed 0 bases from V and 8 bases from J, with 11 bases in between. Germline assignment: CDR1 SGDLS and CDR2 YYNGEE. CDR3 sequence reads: CASSVVPNGEAFF. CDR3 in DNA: TGTGCCAGCAGCGTAGTCCCGAACGGAGAAGCTTTCTTT.

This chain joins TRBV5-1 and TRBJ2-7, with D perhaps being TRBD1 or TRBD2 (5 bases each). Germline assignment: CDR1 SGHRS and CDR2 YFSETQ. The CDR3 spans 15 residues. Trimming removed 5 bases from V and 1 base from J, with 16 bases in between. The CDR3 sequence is CASSYSRDASYEQYF. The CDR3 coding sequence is TGCGCCAGCAGTTATAGCCGGGACGCATCCTACGAGCAGTACTTC.

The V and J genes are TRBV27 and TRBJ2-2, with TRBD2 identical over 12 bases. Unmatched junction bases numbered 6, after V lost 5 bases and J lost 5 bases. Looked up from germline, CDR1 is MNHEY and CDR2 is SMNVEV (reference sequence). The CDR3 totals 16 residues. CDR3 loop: CASSILAGGSTGELFF. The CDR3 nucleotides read TGTGCCAGCAGTATCCTAGCGGGAGGGAGTACCGGGGAGCTGTTTTTT.

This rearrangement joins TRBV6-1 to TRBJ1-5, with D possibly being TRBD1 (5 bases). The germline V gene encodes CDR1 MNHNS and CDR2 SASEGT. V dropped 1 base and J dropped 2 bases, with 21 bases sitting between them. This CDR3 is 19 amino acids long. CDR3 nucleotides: TGTGCCAGCAGTGAAGAGCCGGCCAGGGCCACGGTGGGCAATCAGCCCCAGCATTTT. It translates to CASSEEPARATVGNQPQHF.

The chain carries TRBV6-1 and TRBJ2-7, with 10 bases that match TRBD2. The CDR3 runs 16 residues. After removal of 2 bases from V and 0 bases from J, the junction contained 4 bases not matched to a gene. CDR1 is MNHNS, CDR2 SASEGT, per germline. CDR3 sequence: CASSELTSGNSYEQYF. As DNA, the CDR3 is TGTGCCAGCAGTGAACTCACTAGCGGGAACTCCTACGAGCAGTACTTC.

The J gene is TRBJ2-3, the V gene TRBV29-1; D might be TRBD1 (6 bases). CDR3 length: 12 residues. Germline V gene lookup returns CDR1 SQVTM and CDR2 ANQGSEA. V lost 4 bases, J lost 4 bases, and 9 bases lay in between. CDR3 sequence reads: CSVAGAADTQYF. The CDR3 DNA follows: TGCAGCGTTGCAGGGGCGGCAGATACGCAGTATTTT.

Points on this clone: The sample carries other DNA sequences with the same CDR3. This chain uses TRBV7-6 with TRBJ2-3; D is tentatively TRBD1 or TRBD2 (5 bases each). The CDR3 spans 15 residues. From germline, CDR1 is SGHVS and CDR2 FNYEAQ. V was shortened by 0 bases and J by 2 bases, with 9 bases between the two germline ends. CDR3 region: CASSLADGATDTQYF. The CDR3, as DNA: TGTGCCAGCAGCTTAGCAGACGGGGCCACAGATACGCAGTATTTT.

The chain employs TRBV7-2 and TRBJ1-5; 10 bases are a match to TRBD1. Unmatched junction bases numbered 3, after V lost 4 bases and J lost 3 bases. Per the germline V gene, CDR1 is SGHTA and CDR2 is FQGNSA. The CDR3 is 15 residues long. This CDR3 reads CASSSGTGANQPQHF. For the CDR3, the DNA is TGTGCCAGCAGCTCCGGGACAGGGGCCAATCAGCCCCAGCATTTT.

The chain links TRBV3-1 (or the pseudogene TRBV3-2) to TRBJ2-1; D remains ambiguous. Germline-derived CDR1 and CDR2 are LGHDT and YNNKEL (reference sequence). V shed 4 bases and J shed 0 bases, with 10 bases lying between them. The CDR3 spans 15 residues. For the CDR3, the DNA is TGTGCCAGCAGCCCCAGGAGAGGCTCCTACAATGAGCAGTTCTTC. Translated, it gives CASSPRRGSYNEQFF.

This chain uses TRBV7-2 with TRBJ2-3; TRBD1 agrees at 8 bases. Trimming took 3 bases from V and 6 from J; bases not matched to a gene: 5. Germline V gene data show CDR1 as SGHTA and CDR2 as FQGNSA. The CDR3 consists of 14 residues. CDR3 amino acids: CASSFDRGTDTQYF. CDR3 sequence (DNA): TGTGCCAGCAGCTTCGACAGGGGTACTGATACGCAGTATTTT.

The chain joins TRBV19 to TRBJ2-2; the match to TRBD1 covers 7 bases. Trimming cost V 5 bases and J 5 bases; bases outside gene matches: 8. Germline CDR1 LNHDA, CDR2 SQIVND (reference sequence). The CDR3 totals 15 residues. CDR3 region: CASSSTGSWTGELFF. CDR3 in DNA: TGTGCCAGTAGTTCGACAGGGAGTTGGACCGGGGAGCTGTTTTTT.

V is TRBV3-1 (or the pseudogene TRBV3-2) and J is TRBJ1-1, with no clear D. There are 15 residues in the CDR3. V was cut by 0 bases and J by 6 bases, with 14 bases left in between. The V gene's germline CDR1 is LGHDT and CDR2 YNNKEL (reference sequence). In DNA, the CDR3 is TGTGCCAGCAGCCAAGATTTGGGCAGGAATCCTGAAGCTTTCTTT. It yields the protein CASSQDLGRNPEAFF.

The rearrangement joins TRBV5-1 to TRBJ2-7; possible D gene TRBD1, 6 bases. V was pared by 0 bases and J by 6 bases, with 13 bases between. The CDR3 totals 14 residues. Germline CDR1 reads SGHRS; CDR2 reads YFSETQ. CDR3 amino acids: CASSLAQGSGEQYF. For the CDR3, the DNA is TGCGCCAGCAGCTTGGCCCAGGGGTCGGGCGAGCAGTACTTC.